Below, 4 T cell receptor beta chains from the same sample are listed, as sequenced in a study of CD8 T cells in Susac syndrome. Reverse transcription of about 0.45 to 1 ug RNA was performed with random hexamers. In TCRdb, the immunoSEQ multiplex PCR reads were re-called with MiXCR into one record per CDR3 protein. The table records approximately 280,000 distinct CDR3 sequences, 70% to 90% of them present only once. Sequenced sample: CD8+ T cells from PBMCs. Source of these receptors: a human donor with multiple sclerosis.

The V gene is TRBV28, the J gene TRBJ2-1, with 9 bases aligning to TRBD1. The CDR3 consists of 17 residues. The ends lost 6 bases at V and 2 bases at J; junction bases unmatched: 11. Germline assignment: CDR1 MDHEN and CDR2 SYDVKM. The CDR3 loop is CASSRASTGGTYNEQFF. CDR3 nucleotide sequence: TGTGCCAGCAGCCGTGCTTCGACAGGGGGGACCTACAATGAGCAGTTCTTC.

The chain uses TRBV20-1 and TRBJ2-7; D gene uncertain. The CDR3 is made up of 13 amino acids. The germline V and J ends were trimmed by 0 bases and 1 base, with 7 bases remaining between them. CDR1 DFQATT and CDR2 SNEGSKA come from the germline V gene (reference sequence). CDR3 DNA: TGCAGTGCTAGAGATTCGGTTTCCTACGAGCAGTACTTC. It encodes CSARDSVSYEQYF.

V and J are TRBV20-1 and TRBJ2-3; tentative D call: TRBD1 (6 bases). CDR3 size: 13 residues. Trimming left V 8 bases short and J 2 bases short, with 14 bases between. Germline V lookup: CDR1 DFQATT, CDR2 SNEGSKA (reference sequence). The CDR3, as DNA: TGCAGTTCGAAAGGGGGATTCACAGATACGCAGTATTTT. Residues: CSSKGGFTDTQYF.

The chain employs TRBV28 and TRBJ2-1; D may be TRBD2 (6 bases). The V gene's germline CDR1 is MDHEN and CDR2 SYDVKM. The CDR3 has 16 residues. V gave up 1 base and J gave up 6 bases, with 16 bases separating them. CDR3 nucleotides: TGTGCCAGCAGTTTATTAAGGCGGGGCGGGGTCAATGAGCAGTTCTTC. As protein: CASSLLRRGGVNEQFF.